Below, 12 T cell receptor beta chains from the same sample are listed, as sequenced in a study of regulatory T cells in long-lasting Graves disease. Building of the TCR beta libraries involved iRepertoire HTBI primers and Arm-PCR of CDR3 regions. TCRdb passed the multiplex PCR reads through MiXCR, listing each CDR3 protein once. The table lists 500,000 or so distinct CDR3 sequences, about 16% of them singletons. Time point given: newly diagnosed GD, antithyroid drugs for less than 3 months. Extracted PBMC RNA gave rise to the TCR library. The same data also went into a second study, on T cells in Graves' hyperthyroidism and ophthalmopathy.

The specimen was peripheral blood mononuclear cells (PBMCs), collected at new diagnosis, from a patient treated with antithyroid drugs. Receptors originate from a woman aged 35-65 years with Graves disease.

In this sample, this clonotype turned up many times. Here the CDR3 reads CASSLGQVYGYTF. The CDR3 DNA sequence: TGTGCCAGCAGCTTGGGGCAGGTCTATGGCTACACCTTC. V is TRBV12-3 or TRBV12-4 and J is TRBJ1-2, with D tentatively TRBD1 (5 bases). Trimming left V 6 bases short and J 4 bases short, with 12 bases between. This CDR3 comprises 13 residues.

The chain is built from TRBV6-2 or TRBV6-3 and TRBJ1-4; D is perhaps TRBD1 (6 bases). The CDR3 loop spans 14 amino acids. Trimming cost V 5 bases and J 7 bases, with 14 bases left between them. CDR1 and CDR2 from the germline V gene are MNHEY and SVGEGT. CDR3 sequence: CASSVGQPSEKLFF. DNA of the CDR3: TGTGCCAGCAGTGTCGGACAGCCCAGTGAAAAACTGTTTTTT.

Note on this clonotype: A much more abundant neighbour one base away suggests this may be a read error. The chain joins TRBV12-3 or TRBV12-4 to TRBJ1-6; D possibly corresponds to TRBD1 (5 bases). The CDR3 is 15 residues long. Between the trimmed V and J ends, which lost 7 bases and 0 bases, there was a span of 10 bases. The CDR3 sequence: CASIEGSSYNSPLHF. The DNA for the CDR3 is TGTGCCAGCATCGAGGGGAGCTCCTATAATTCACCCCTCCACTTT.

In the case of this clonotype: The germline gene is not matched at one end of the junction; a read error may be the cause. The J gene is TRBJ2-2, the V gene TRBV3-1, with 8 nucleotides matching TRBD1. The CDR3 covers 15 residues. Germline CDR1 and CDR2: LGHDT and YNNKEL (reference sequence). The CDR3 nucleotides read TGTGCCGGCAGCCTCCGACAGGGGAGCACCGGGGAGCTGTTTTTT. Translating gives CAGSLRQGSTGELFF.

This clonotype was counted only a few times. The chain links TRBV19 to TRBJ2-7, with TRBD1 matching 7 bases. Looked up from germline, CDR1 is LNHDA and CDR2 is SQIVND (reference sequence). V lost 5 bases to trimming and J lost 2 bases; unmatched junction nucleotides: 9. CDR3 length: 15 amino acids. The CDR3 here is CASSARTGTTYEQYF. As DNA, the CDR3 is TGTGCCAGTAGTGCCAGGACAGGTACAACCTACGAGCAGTACTTC. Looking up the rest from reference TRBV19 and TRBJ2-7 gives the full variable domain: DGGITQSPKYLFRKEGQNVTLSCEQNLNHDAMYWYRQDPGQGLRLIYYSQIVNDFQKGDIAEGYSVSREKKESFPLTVTSAQKNPTAFYLCASSARTGTTYEQYFGPGTRLTVT.

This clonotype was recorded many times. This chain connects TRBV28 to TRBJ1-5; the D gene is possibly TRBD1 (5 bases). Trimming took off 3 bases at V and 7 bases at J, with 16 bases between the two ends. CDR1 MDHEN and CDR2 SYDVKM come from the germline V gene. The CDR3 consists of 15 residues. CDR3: CASSFGGDGGQPQHF. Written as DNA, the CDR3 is TGTGCCAGCAGTTTTGGAGGGGATGGTGGCCAGCCCCAGCATTTT.

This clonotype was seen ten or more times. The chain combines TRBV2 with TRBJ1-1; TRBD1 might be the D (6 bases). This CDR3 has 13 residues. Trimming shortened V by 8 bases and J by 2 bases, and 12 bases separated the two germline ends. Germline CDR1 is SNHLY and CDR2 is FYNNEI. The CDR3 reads CASGAQGNTEAFF. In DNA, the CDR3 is TGTGCCAGCGGCGCACAGGGTAACACTGAAGCTTTCTTT.

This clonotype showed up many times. The CDR3 loop reads CASSFNPRGSEQFF. The CDR3 DNA is TGTGCCAGCAGCTTCAACCCGAGGGGGAGCGAGCAGTTCTTC. The rearrangement joins TRBV11-3 to TRBJ2-1, with a tentative D call TRBD1 (6 bases). V was trimmed by 3 bases and J by 10 bases, leaving 16 bases between them. CDR3 size: 14 residues. Per germline, CDR1 SGHNT and CDR2 YENEEA.

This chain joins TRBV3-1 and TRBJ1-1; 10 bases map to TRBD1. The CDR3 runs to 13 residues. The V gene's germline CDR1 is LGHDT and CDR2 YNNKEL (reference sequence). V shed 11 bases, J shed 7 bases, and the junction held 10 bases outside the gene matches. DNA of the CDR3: TGTGCCGCGGGGACAGGGGATGTTGGTGAAGCTTTCTTT. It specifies CAAGTGDVGEAFF.

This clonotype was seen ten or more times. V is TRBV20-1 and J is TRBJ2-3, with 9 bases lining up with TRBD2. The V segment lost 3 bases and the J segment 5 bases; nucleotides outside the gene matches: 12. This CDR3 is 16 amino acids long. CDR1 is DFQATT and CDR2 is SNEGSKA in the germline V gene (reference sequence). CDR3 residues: CSASLNSGGGGDTQYF. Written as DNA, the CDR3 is TGCAGTGCTAGCCTCAATAGCGGGGGCGGTGGAGATACGCAGTATTTT.

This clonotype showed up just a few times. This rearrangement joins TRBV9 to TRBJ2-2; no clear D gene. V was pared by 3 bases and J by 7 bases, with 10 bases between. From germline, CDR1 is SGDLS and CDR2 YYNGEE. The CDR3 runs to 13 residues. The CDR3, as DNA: TGTGCCAGCAGCGGAAGGCATAGCGGGGAGCTGTTTTTT. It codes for CASSGRHSGELFF.

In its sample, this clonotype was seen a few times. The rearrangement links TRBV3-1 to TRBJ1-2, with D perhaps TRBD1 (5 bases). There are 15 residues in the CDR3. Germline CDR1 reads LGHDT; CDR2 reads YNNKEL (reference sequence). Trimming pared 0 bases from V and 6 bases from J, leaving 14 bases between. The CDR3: CASSQDWGGEDGYTF. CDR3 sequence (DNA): TGTGCCAGCAGCCAAGATTGGGGGGGTGAAGATGGCTACACCTTC. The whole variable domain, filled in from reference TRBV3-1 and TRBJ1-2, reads DTAVSQTPKYLVTQMGNDKSIKCEQNLGHDTMYWYKQDSKKFLKIMFSYNNKELIINETVPNRFSPKSPDKAHLNLHINSLELGDSAVYFCASSQDWGGEDGYTFGSGTRLTVV.